The clone carrying this TCR beta chain turned up a few times. The antigen remains unidentified. Trimming shortened V by 0 bases and J by 4 bases, and 13 bases separated the two germline ends. Germline CDR1 SGHRS, CDR2 YFSETQ. The CDR3 sequence is 15 residues long. The sample is drawn from a study of T-cell memory formation after mild COVID-19. Study findings and constraints: Detection of some responders pre-infection suggested pre-existing cross-reactive memory T cells participated.

TCRdb passed the 5' RACE reads through MiXCR, listing each CDR3 protein once. This table has about 470,000 distinct CDR3 sequences, roughly 23% appearing once. This TCR was sampled from an adult woman who had mild COVID-19 (a few samples of this study predate the infection). Cell type and time point are not known. Sequencing was performed on PBMCs or a T cell subset sorted from them (not recorded which). The V and J genes are TRBV5-1 and TRBJ2-5; D may be TRBD1 (5 bases). The CDR3 DNA follows: TGCGCCAGCAGCTTGGCCGGCAGGGCGTCAGAGACCCAGTACTTC. Its translation: CASSLAGRASETQYF.